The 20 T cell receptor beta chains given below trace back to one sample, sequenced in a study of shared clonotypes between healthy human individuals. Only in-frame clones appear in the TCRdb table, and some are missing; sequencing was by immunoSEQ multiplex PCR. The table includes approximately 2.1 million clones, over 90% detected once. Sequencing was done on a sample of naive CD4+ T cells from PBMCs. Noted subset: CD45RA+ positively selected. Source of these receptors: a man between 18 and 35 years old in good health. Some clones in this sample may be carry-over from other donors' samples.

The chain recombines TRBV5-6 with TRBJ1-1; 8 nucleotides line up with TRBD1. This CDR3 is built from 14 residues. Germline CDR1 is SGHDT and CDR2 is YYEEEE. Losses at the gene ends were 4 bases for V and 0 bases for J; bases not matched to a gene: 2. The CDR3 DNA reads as TGTGCCAGCAGCGTGGGACAGGTGAACACTGAAGCTTTCTTT. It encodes CASSVGQVNTEAFF.

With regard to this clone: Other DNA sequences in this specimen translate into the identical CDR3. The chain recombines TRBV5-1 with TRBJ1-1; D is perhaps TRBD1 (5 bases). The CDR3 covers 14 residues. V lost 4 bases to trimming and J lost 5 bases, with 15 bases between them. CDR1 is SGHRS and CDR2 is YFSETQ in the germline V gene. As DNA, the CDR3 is TGCGCCAGCAGCCCAGGACACCCGAATACTGAAGCTTTCTTT. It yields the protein CASSPGHPNTEAFF.

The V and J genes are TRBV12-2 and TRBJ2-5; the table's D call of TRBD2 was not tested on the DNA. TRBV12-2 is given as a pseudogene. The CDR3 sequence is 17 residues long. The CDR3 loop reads CASRLAGGGAWQETQYF. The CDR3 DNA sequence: TGTGCAAGTCGCTTAGCCGGCGGGGGGGCTTGGCAAGAGACCCAGTACTTC.

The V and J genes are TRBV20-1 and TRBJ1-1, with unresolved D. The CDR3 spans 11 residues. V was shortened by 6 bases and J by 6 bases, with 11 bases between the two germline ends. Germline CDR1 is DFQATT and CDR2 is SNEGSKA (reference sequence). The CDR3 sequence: CSAPSPAEAFF. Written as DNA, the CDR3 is TGCAGTGCCCCGTCCCCCGCTGAAGCTTTCTTT.

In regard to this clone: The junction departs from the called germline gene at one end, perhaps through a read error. The DNA for the CDR3 is TGTGCTAGTGGTTTGGTACACCGGCCGTACGTCTTC. It yields the protein CASGLVHRPYVF. V and J are TRBV12-5 and TRBJ2-1; D not certain. The CDR3 is 12 amino acids. Germline V gene lookup returns CDR1 LGHNT and CDR2 FRNRAP.

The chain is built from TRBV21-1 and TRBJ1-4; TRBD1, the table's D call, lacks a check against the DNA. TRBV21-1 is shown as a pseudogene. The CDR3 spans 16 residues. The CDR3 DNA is TGTGCCAGCAGACCACAGGGACGTGCAACTAATGAAAAACTGTTTTTT. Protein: CASRPQGRATNEKLFF.

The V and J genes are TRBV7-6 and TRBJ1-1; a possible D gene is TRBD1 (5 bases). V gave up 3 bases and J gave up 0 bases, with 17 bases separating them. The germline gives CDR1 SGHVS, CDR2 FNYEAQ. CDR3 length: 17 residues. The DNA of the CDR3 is TGTGCCAGCAGCTTCCCGCGAGGGGCAGGGATGAACACTGAAGCTTTCTTT. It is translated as CASSFPRGAGMNTEAFF.

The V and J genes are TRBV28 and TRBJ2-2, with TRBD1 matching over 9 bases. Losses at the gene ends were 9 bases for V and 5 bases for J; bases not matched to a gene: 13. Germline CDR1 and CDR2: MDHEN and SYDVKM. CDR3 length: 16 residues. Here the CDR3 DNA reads TGTGCCAGTTTGCTCGGGACAGGGTGGTCGACCGGGGAGCTGTTTTTT. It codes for CASLLGTGWSTGELFF.

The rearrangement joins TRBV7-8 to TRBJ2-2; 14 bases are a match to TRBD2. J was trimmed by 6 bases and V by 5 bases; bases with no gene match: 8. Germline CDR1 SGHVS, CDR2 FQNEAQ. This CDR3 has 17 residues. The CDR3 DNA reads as TGTGCCAGCAGCACGGGACTAGCGGGAGTGGGAGCCGGGGAGCTGTTTTTT. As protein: CASSTGLAGVGAGELFF.

The CDR3 DNA reads as TGTGCCAGCAGCCAATTGAGCAGTATCATCTATGGCTACACCTTC. Amino acids: CASSQLSSIIYGYTF. The chain uses TRBV16 and TRBJ1-2; D remains ambiguous. Germline V gives CDR1 KGHSY, CDR2 FQNENV. CDR3 length equals 15 residues. V lost 1 base, J lost 4 bases, and 13 bases lay in between.

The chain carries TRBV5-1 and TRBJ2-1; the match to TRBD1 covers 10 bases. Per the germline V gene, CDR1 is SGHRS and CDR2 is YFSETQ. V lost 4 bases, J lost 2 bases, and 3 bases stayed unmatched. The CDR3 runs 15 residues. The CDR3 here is CASSPTGGPYNEQFF. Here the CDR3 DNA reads TGCGCCAGCAGCCCGACAGGGGGCCCCTACAATGAGCAGTTCTTC.

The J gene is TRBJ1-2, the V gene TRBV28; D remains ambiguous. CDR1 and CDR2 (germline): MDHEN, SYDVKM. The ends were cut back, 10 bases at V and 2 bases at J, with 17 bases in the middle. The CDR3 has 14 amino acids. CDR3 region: CATRRTGPNYGYTF. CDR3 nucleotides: TGTGCCACCCGAAGGACGGGCCCCAACTATGGCTACACCTTC.

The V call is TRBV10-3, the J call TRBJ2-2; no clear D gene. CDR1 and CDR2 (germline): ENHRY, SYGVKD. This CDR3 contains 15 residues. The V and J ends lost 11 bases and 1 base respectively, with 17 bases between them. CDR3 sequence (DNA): TGTGCCTCCGCGTCGTCTACCCTGAACACCGGGGAGCTGTTTTTT. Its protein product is CASASSTLNTGELFF.

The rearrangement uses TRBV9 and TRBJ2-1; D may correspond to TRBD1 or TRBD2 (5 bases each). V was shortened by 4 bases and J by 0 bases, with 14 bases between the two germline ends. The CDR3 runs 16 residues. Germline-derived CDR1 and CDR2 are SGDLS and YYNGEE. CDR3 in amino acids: CASSTRGDSSYNEQFF. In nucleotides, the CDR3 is TGTGCCAGCAGCACCCGGGGAGACAGCTCCTACAATGAGCAGTTCTTC.

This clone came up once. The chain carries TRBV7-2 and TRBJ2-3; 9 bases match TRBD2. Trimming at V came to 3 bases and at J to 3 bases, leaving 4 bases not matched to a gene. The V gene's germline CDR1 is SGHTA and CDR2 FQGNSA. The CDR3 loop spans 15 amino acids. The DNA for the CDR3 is TGTGCCAGCAGCTTTAGCGGGAGTAAGACAGATACGCAGTATTTT. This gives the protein CASSFSGSKTDTQYF.

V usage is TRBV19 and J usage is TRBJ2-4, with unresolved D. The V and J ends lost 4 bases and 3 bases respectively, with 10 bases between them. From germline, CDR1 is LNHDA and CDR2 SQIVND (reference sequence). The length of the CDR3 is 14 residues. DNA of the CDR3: TGTGCCAGTAGTAAGCTAAGTGGCAAAAACATTCAGTACTTC. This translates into CASSKLSGKNIQYF.

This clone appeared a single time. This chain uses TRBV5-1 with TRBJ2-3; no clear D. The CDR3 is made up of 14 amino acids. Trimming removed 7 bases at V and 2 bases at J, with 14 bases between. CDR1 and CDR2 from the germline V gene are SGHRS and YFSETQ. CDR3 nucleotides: TGCGCCAGCTTCGCGGTAGGCTTCACAGATACGCAGTATTTT. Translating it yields CASFAVGFTDTQYF.

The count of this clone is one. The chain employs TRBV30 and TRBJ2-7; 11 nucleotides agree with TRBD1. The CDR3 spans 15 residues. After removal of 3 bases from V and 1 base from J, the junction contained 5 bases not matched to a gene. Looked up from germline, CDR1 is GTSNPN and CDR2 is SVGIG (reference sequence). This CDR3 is CAWRRGTGGSYEQYF. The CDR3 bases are TGTGCCTGGAGGAGAGGGACAGGGGGTTCCTACGAGCAGTACTTC. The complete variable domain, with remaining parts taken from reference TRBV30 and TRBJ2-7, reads SQTIHQWPATLVQPVGSPLSLECTVEGTSNPNLYWYRQAAGRGLQLLFYSVGIGQISSEVPQNLSASRPQDRQFILSSKKLLLSDSGFYLCAWRRGTGGSYEQYFGPGTRLTVT.

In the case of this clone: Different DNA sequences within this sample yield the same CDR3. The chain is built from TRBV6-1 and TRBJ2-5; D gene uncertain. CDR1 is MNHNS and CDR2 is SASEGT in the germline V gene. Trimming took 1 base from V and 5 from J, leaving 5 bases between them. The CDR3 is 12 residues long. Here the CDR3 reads CASSEGRETQYF. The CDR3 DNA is TGTGCCAGCAGTGAAGGTCGGGAGACCCAGTACTTC.

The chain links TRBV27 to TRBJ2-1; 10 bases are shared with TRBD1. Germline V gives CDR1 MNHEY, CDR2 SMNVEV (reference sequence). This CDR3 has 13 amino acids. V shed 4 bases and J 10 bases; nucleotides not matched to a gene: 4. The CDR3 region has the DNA TGTGCCAGCAGTTCCCTGGACAGGGGGGAGCAGTTCTTC. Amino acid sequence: CASSSLDRGEQFF.